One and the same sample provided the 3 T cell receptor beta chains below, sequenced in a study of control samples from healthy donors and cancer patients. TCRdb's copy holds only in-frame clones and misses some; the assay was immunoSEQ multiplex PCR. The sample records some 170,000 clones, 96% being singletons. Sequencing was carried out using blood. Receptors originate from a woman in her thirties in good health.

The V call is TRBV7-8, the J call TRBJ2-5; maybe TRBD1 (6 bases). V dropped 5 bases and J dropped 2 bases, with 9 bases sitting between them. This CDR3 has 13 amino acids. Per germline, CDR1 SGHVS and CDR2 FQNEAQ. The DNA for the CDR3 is TGTGCCAGCAGCCACGGACAGCAAGAGACCCAGTACTTC. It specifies CASSHGQQETQYF.

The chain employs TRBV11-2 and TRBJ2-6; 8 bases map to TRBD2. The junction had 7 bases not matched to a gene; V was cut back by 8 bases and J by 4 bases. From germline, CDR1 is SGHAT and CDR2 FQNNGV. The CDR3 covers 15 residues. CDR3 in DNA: TGTGCCAGCTCCCCGGGGGGGTTGGGGGCCAACGTCCTGACTTTC. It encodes CASSPGGLGANVLTF. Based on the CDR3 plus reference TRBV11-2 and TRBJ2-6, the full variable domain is EAGVAQSPRYKIIEKRQSVAFWCNPISGHATLYWYQQILGQGPKLLIQFQNNGVVDDSQLPKDRFSAERLKGVDSTLKIQPAKLEDSAVYLCASSPGGLGANVLTFGAGSRLTVL.

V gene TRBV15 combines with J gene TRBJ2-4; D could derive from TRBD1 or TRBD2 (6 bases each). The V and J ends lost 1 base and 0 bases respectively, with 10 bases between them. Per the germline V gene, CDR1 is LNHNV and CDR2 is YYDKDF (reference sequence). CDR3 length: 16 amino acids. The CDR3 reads CATSRVQGLAKNIQYF. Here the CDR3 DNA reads TGTGCCACCAGCAGAGTACAGGGACTAGCCAAAAACATTCAGTACTTC.